This TCR beta chain was recorded in a study of blood T cell repertoires in COVID-19. Across the whole study: The origin of the acute and convalescent COVID-19 samples was the United States, Italy and Spain.

Here immunoSEQ multiplex PCR was the method, and the copy in TCRdb shows in-frame clones only, minus some. The profile shows some 160,000 clones, about four fifths of them singletons. Germline values: CDR1 MNHEY, CDR2 SVGAGI. The CDR3 loop spans 15 amino acids. V shed 3 bases and J 4 bases; nucleotides not matched to a gene: 7. This chain joins TRBV6-5 and TRBJ2-3; 7 bases are a match to TRBD1. The origin of this receptor is a woman older than 75 with acute or convalescent COVID-19. The source material was peripheral blood. For the CDR3, the DNA is TGTGCCAGCAGTTATTTAGGGCAGGGGGCAGATACGCAGTATTTT. Protein sequence: CASSYLGQGADTQYF.